The 8 T cell receptor beta chains in this list originate from one sample, sequenced in a study of regulatory T cells in long-lasting Graves disease. According to the study, TCR beta libraries were built with iRepertoire HTBI primers and CDR3-region Arm-PCR. TCRdb reprocessed the multiplex PCR reads with MiXCR, giving one entry per CDR3 protein. The sample includes 350,000 to 550,000 distinct CDR3 sequences, approximately 16% of them seen just once. Indicated time point: newly diagnosed GD, antithyroid drugs for less than 3 months. The TCR library was prepared using RNA isolated from PBMCs. These data were also reused for a study on T cells in Graves' hyperthyroidism and ophthalmopathy.

The sample was peripheral blood mononuclear cells (PBMCs), taken at new diagnosis, from a patient treated with antithyroid drugs. These receptors all come from a woman in her late teens or twenties with Graves disease.

This clonotype has a count of ten or more. The chain recombines TRBV7-2 with TRBJ2-7; D gene ambiguous. The V gene lost 4 bases and the J gene lost 6 bases, with 7 bases spanning the gap. This CDR3 has 11 amino acids. The V gene's germline CDR1 is SGHTA and CDR2 FQGNSA. The CDR3 DNA sequence: TGTGCCAGCAGCTCTTTCGGCGAGCAGTACTTC. Its translation: CASSSFGEQYF.

This clonotype has at least ten counts. The gene calls are TRBV12-3 or TRBV12-4 and TRBJ2-3; a weak D match, TRBD2 (6 bases). Trimming took off 3 bases at V and 2 bases at J, with 18 bases between the two ends. The CDR3 totals 17 residues. The CDR3 here is CASSFSGPVAVTDTQYF. In nucleotides, the CDR3 is TGTGCCAGCAGTTTCAGTGGCCCGGTAGCGGTCACAGATACGCAGTATTTT.

This clonotype was seen at least ten times. The gene calls are TRBV12-3 or TRBV12-4 and TRBJ2-7, with D maybe TRBD1 (6 bases). The V and J ends lost 2 bases and 6 bases respectively, with 11 bases between them. The CDR3 is 13 residues long. The CDR3 is CASSLTGYSEQYF. The DNA of the CDR3 is TGTGCCAGCAGTTTAACAGGGTATTCCGAGCAGTACTTC.

This clonotype was detected ten times or more. The junction and the germline gene differ at one end; a read error may be behind it. The J gene is TRBJ2-1, the V gene TRBV7-7; 9 positions match TRBD1. Germline CDR1 is SSHAT and CDR2 is FNYEAQ (reference sequence). The CDR3 consists of 15 residues. The CDR3 sequence: CASSPSGTGNNEQFF. The CDR3, as DNA: TGTGCTAGCAGCCCATCGGGGACAGGGAACAATGAGCAGTTCTTC.

The genes are TRBV29-1 and TRBJ2-2; D may be TRBD2 (5 bases). The germline V gene encodes CDR1 SQVTM and CDR2 ANQGSEA. The CDR3 loop spans 11 amino acids. Trimming took off 6 bases at V and 9 bases at J, with 11 bases between the two ends. CDR3 in DNA: TGCAGCGTCGGGAAGGGCAGGGAGCTGTTTTTT. Translation: CSVGKGRELFF.

The V call is TRBV18, the J call TRBJ1-1, with D possibly being TRBD1 (5 bases). The CDR3 runs 13 residues. CDR1 and CDR2 from the germline V gene are KGHSH and LQKENI. Trimming took 11 bases from V and 0 from J, leaving 13 bases between them. This CDR3 reads CAGKDTMNTEAFF. The CDR3 DNA sequence: TGTGCCGGGAAGGACACCATGAACACTGAAGCTTTCTTT.

The chain carries TRBV20-1 and TRBJ2-2; D not certain. Germline assignment: CDR1 DFQATT and CDR2 SNEGSKA (reference sequence). The CDR3 is 13 residues long. The ends were cut back, 3 bases at V and 4 bases at J, with 9 bases in the middle. The CDR3 loop is CSARSVATGELFF. DNA of the CDR3: TGCAGTGCTAGGTCGGTAGCCACCGGGGAGCTGTTTTTT.

This chain connects TRBV12-3 or TRBV12-4 to TRBJ2-1, with 11 positions matching TRBD2. Trimming cost V 3 bases and J 9 bases; bases outside gene matches: 4. This CDR3 is built from 14 residues. The CDR3 reads CASSFLAGGSEQFF. The CDR3 DNA reads TGTGCCAGCAGTTTTCTAGCGGGAGGCTCTGAGCAGTTCTTC.